The next 8 T cell receptor beta chains were all read from a single sample in a study of PD-1 blockade in classical Hodgkin lymphoma. The time point: newly diagnosed, previously untreated cHL patient sample. Investigators isolated CD4+ T cells from thawed PBMCs through magnetic negative selection. Clones were read by immunoSEQ multiplex PCR, and TCRdb kept only the in-frame ones, dropping some. The profile shows about 3,100 clones, less than 90% of them singletons. What was sequenced was CD4+ T cells from blood. The receptors come from a human donor with classical Hodgkin lymphoma.

V and J are TRBV6-1 and TRBJ2-5; possibly TRBD1 for D (7 bases). CDR3 length: 15 residues. Germline V gives CDR1 MNHNS, CDR2 SASEGT. Trimming stripped 1 base from V and 5 bases from J, with 14 bases between. The CDR3 reads CASSEEGGGGETQYF. The CDR3 DNA reads as TGTGCCAGCAGTGAAGAAGGAGGGGGCGGTGAGACCCAGTACTTC.

The CDR3 is CASTWDKNTGELFF. In DNA, the CDR3 is TGTGCCAGCACATGGGACAAGAACACCGGGGAGCTGTTTTTT. The V call is TRBV2, the J call TRBJ2-2, with D possibly matching TRBD1 (6 bases). The CDR3 totals 14 residues. CDR1 SNHLY and CDR2 FYNNEI come from the germline V gene. The germline V and J ends were trimmed by 7 bases and 1 base, with 10 bases remaining between them.

The J gene is TRBJ2-7, the V gene TRBV7-8; 7 bases are a match to TRBD1. The CDR3 sequence is 14 residues long. Germline CDR1 SGHVS, CDR2 FQNEAQ. Trimming removed 1 base from V and 3 bases from J; junction bases left unmatched: 3. The CDR3 spells CASSLGGQSYEQYF. For the CDR3, the DNA is TGTGCCAGCAGCTTAGGGGGACAGAGCTACGAGCAGTACTTC.

The V and J genes are TRBV5-8 and TRBJ2-5, with D perhaps matching TRBD1 or TRBD2 (5 bases each). This CDR3 is 16 amino acids long. Germline CDR1 and CDR2: SGHTS and YDEGEE. The V end lost 0 bases, the J end lost 1 base, and 13 bases lay between the germline ends. The CDR3 loop is CASSLARGAFQETQYF. The CDR3 DNA is TGTGCCAGCAGCTTGGCGAGGGGTGCCTTCCAAGAGACCCAGTACTTC.

This sequence joins TRBV7-2 and TRBJ2-7; D might be TRBD2 (7 bases). This CDR3 is 14 amino acids long. In germline, CDR1 is SGHTA, CDR2 FQGNSA. The ends were cut back, 2 bases at V and 4 bases at J, with 12 bases in the middle. As DNA, the CDR3 is TGTGCCAGCAGCTTATACGGGGGGCCTTACGAGCAGTACTTC. Translation gives CASSLYGGPYEQYF.

V usage is TRBV9 and J usage is TRBJ2-3, with D possibly TRBD2 on 7 matching bases. The CDR3 totals 16 residues. Trimming pared 0 bases from V and 4 bases from J, leaving 15 bases between. Germline V gene sequence: CDR1 SGDLS, CDR2 YYNGEE. The CDR3 sequence: CASSVGGGPRADTQYF. DNA for the CDR3: TGTGCCAGCAGCGTAGGGGGGGGCCCTCGCGCAGATACGCAGTATTTT.

The chain is built from TRBV25-1 and TRBJ2-5, with a weak D call TRBD1 (6 bases). Trimming cost V 4 bases and J 1 base, with 10 bases left between them. CDR3 length: 14 residues. Germline CDR1 MGHDK, CDR2 SYGVNS. CDR3 in DNA: TGTGCCAGCAGTGCTCAGGGGCTCCAAGAGACCCAGTACTTC. Its translation: CASSAQGLQETQYF. The full variable domain, with the rest looked up from reference TRBV25-1 and TRBJ2-5, is EADIYQTPRYLVIGTGKKITLECSQTMGHDKMYWYQQDPGMELHLIHYSYGVNSTEKGDLSSESTVSRIRTEHFPLTLESARPSHTSQYLCASSAQGLQETQYFGPGTRLLVL.

The rearrangement joins TRBV30 to TRBJ2-1; D is unclear. V was pared by 0 bases and J by 5 bases, with 11 bases between. CDR1 is GTSNPN and CDR2 is SVGIG in the germline V gene (reference sequence). The CDR3 is 14 residues long. The CDR3 DNA reads as TGTGCCTGGAGTGTACATCGAAGGGACAATGAGCAGTTCTTC. Its protein product is CAWSVHRRDNEQFF.